This T cell receptor beta chain was documented in a study of cytomegalovirus exposure and HLA in healthy donors. Study in general: Tens of millions of unique TCRs, all from HLA-typed donors, were included in an early release of the data.

Per germline, CDR1 LGHNA and CDR2 YSLEER. Deletions cut 4 bases from V and 8 bases from J, with 20 bases between. The CDR3 consists of 15 residues. PCR was performed using 60 Vbeta and 13 Jbeta primers. Profiling relied on immunoSEQ multiplex PCR, and the TCRdb table lists in-frame clones only, not all of them. The sample shows about 50,000 clones, and roughly an eighth sits with its ten largest clones. Sequencing was carried out using PBMCs. J is TRBJ1-2 and V is TRBV4-3, with D uncertain. The TCR originated in a woman aged 60-75 years in good health and CMV-seropositive. This chain's CDR3 is CASSPTTGKGEGYTF. The CDR3 nucleotides read TGCGCCAGCAGCCCGACTACGGGGAAAGGAGAAGGCTACACCTTC.